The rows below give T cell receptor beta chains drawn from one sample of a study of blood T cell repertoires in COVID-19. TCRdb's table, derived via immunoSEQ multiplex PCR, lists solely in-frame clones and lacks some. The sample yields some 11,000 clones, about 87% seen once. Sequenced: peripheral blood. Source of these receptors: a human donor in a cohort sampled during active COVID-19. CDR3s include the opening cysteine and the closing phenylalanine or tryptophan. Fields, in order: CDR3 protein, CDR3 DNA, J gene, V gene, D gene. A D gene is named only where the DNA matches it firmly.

CDR3aa: CASSISPGLGALSYEQYF
CDR3nt: TGTGCCAGCAGTATATCCCCGGGACTAGGTGCCCTTTCCTACGAGCAGTACTTC
j_gene: TRBJ2-7
v_gene: TRBV28
d_gene: TRBD2

CDR3aa: CSVVGGQGLDYGYTF
CDR3nt: TGCAGCGTTGTTGGGGGCCAGGGATTGGACTATGGCTACACCTTC
j_gene: TRBJ1-2
v_gene: TRBV29-1
d_gene: -

CDR3aa: CASSVDSVSSYNEQFF
CDR3nt: TGTGCCAGCAGCGTAGATTCGGTAAGCTCCTACAATGAGCAGTTCTTC
j_gene: TRBJ2-1
v_gene: TRBV9
d_gene: -

CDR3aa: CASSQERMDREGDTQYF
CDR3nt: TGTGCCAGCAGCCAAGAAAGGATGGACAGGGAAGGAGATACGCAGTATTTT
j_gene: TRBJ2-3
v_gene: TRBV3-1/TRBV3-2
d_gene: TRBD1

CDR3aa: CASRYTGPPEIEAFF
CDR3nt: TGCGCCAGCAGGTATACAGGTCCCCCGGAGATTGAAGCTTTCTTT
j_gene: TRBJ1-1
v_gene: TRBV5-1
d_gene: -

CDR3aa: CASRASYEQYF
CDR3nt: TGTGCCAGCAGGGCTAGCTACGAGCAGTACTTC
j_gene: TRBJ2-7
v_gene: TRBV21-1
d_gene: -

CDR3aa: CSVEGHRYEQYF
CDR3nt: TGCAGCGTTGAAGGACACCGCTACGAGCAGTACTTC
j_gene: TRBJ2-7
v_gene: TRBV29-1
d_gene: -

CDR3aa: CASSSPGRGTYEQYF
CDR3nt: TGTGCCAGCAGTTCCCCGGGACGGGGGACCTACGAGCAGTACTTC
j_gene: TRBJ2-7
v_gene: TRBV6-5
d_gene: -

CDR3aa: CATSDRTSVWEQFF
CDR3nt: TGTGCCACCAGTGACCGAACTAGCGTTTGGGAGCAGTTCTTC
j_gene: TRBJ2-1
v_gene: TRBV24-1
d_gene: TRBD2

CDR3aa: CATREERAGRYNEQFF
CDR3nt: TGTGCCACCAGGGAGGAGAGGGCGGGTAGGTACAATGAGCAGTTCTTC
j_gene: TRBJ2-1
v_gene: TRBV15
d_gene: -

CDR3aa: CASSSTRVSYGYTF
CDR3nt: TGTGCCAGCAGTTCCACCAGGGTATCCTATGGCTACACCTTC
j_gene: TRBJ1-2
v_gene: TRBV6-2/TRBV6-3
d_gene: -

CDR3aa: CAVSPGEETQYF
CDR3nt: TGTGCCGTTTCCCCGGGGGAAGAGACCCAGTACTTC
j_gene: TRBJ2-5
v_gene: TRBV10-3
d_gene: -

CDR3aa: CASSFPSGGQGQPQHF
CDR3nt: TGTGCCAGCAGTTTCCCCAGCGGGGGACAAGGGCAGCCCCAGCATTTT
j_gene: TRBJ1-5
v_gene: TRBV28
d_gene: -

CDR3aa: CASSYSETGGSEQYF
CDR3nt: TGTGCCAGCAGTTACTCTGAGACAGGTGGTAGCGAGCAGTACTTC
j_gene: TRBJ2-7
v_gene: TRBV6-2/TRBV6-3
d_gene: -

CDR3aa: CASSADRGYEQYF
CDR3nt: TGTGCCAGCAGTGCCGACAGGGGCTACGAGCAGTACTTC
j_gene: TRBJ2-7
v_gene: TRBV27
d_gene: TRBD1

CDR3aa: CASSFLAGSTDTQYF
CDR3nt: TGTGCCAGCAGCTTCTTAGCGGGAAGCACAGATACGCAGTATTTT
j_gene: TRBJ2-3
v_gene: TRBV7-3
d_gene: TRBD2

CDR3aa: CASSPDRPSSPLHF
CDR3nt: TGTGCCAGCAGCCCGGACAGACCGAGTTCACCCCTCCACTTT
j_gene: TRBJ1-6
v_gene: TRBV7-2
d_gene: -